Listed below are T cell receptor beta chains from one sample, sequenced in a study of blood T cell repertoires in COVID-19. Sequencing was performed with immunoSEQ multiplex PCR; in TCRdb, only in-frame clones are kept and a portion is missing. The sample contains around 270,000 clones, roughly 84% of which appear only once. Sequencing input: peripheral blood. All receptors derive from a human donor with COVID-19, enrolled during active disease. The donor label of this sample is uncertain. The CDR3 runs from the conserved cysteine through the conserved F or W. A D gene is named only where the DNA matches it firmly. For some rows the clone size is stated as once, few or many, or as a class when expanded; others skip it.

15	TRBV5-1	TRBJ2-1	-	TRBD2	CASSSQATRGNEQFF	TGCGCCAGCAGCTCACAGGCCACGCGGGGGAATGAGCAGTTCTTC
14	TRBV7-9	TRBJ1-1	-	TRBD1	CASTKDRAGTEAFF	TGTGCCAGCACCAAGGACAGGGCGGGCACTGAAGCTTTCTTT
15	TRBV27	TRBJ1-2	-	TRBD1	CASTRAGTGDYGYTF	TGTGCCAGCACCCGGGCCGGGACAGGGGATTATGGCTACACCTTC
14	TRBV11-2	TRBJ1-2	-	-	CASSLDRQALGYTF	TGTGCCAGCAGCTTGGACCGACAGGCCTTGGGCTACACCTTC
17	TRBV28	TRBJ2-3	-	TRBD1	CASSPHSLGQGPDTQYF	TGTGCCAGCAGTCCACACTCCCTTGGACAGGGTCCCGATACGCAGTATTTT
13	TRBV6-5	TRBJ2-1	-	-	CASSRRGADEQFF	TGTGCCAGCAGTCGACGCGGAGCAGATGAGCAGTTCTTC
17	TRBV19	TRBJ1-5	few	TRBD1	CASSITGTGGGNQPQHF	TGTGCCAGTAGTATAACGGGTACAGGGGGTGGGAATCAGCCCCAGCATTTT
11	TRBV28	TRBJ1-1	-	-	CANHGGAEAFF	TGTGCCAACCATGGAGGGGCTGAAGCTTTCTTT
14	TRBV29-1	TRBJ1-1	few	-	CSVELGRGSRRAFF	TGCAGCGTTGAACTCGGTCGGGGATCTCGGCGGGCTTTCTTT
13	TRBV7-2	TRBJ2-5	-	TRBD2	CASSYNGGETQYF	TGTGCCAGCAGCTACAACGGGGGGGAGACCCAGTACTTC
13	TRBV11-3	TRBJ1-1	-	-	CASSLGEGTEAFF	TGTGCCAGCAGCTTGGGGGAGGGGACTGAAGCTTTCTTT
13	TRBV28	TRBJ2-7	-	-	CASRSGSSYEQYF	TGTGCCAGTAGATCCGGGAGCTCCTACGAGCAGTACTTC
13	TRBV9	TRBJ1-2	-	-	CASSVDSGYGYTF	TGTGCCAGCAGCGTAGATAGCGGTTATGGCTACACCTTC
14	TRBV6-6	TRBJ1-2	-	-	CASREDSANYGYTF	TGTGCCAGCAGAGAGGACAGTGCTAACTATGGCTACACCTTC
18	TRBV19	TRBJ2-3	-	TRBD2	CASKSGGTSGRGTDTQYF	TGTGCCAGTAAGTCTGGTGGGACTAGCGGGAGAGGCACAGATACGCAGTATTTT
15	TRBV7-3	TRBJ1-1	-	-	CASSLVPGMGTEAFF	TGTGCCAGCAGCTTAGTGCCGGGTATGGGCACTGAAGCTTTCTTT
17	TRBV18	TRBJ1-5	-	TRBD1	CASSPGEWTGGNQPQHF	TGTGCCAGCTCACCAGGGGAGTGGACAGGGGGCAATCAGCCCCAGCATTTT
13	TRBV30	TRBJ2-2	-	TRBD1	CAWRLQGAGELFF	TGTGCCTGGAGGTTACAGGGGGCCGGGGAGCTGTTTTTT
15	TRBV7-9	TRBJ1-6	-	-	CASTILQGPDSPLHF	TGTGCCAGCACCATACTACAGGGCCCTGATTCACCCCTCCACTTT
15	TRBV5-8	TRBJ2-3	-	-	CASSLAESFPDTQYF	TGTGCCAGCAGCTTGGCCGAGTCGTTCCCAGATACGCAGTATTTT